This T cell receptor beta chain emerged from a study of T cell responses to AZD1222 COVID-19 vaccine. The protocol was immunoSEQ multiplex PCR, while the TCRdb copy is restricted to in-frame clones and leaves out a portion. The sample consists of around 90,000 clones, about 86% of them appearing once. Unmatched junction bases numbered 8, after V lost 8 bases and J lost 8 bases. Germline-derived CDR1 and CDR2 are MNHEY and SMNVEV (reference sequence). This CDR3 is built from 12 residues. Notes on the study in general: The span of vaccine-associated CD4 TCRs extended across spike, with dominance at 160-218 and 743-854. A reported finding is that nearly half of spike-specific TCRs target unmutated variant regions.

With respect to this clone: Its specificity is not known.

The genes are TRBV27 and TRBJ1-2, with 7 positions matching TRBD1. This receptor was taken from an adult in good health. Sequenced here: peripheral blood, sampled on day 0 of AZD1222 vaccination. CDR3 DNA sequence: TGTGCCAGCGGCAGGGGGGTAGTGGGCTACACCTTC. Protein: CASGRGVVGYTF.